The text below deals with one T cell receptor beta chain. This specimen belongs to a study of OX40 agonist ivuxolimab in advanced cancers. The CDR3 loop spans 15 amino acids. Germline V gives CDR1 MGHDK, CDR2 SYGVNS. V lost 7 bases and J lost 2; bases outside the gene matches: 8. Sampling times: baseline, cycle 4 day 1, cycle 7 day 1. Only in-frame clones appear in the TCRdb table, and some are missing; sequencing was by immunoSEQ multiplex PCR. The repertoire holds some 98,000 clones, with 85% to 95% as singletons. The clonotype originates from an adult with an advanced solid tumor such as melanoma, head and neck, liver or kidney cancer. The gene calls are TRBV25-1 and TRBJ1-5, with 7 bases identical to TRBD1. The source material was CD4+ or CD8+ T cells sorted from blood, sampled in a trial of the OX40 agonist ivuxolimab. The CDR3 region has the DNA TGTGCCAGCATCAGGGGGGGGCGAGGCAATCAGCCCCAGCATTTT. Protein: CASIRGGRGNQPQHF.